One sample yielded the 11 T cell receptor beta chains listed below, sequenced in a study of T cells in Graves' hyperthyroidism and ophthalmopathy. TCR beta CDR3 sequences were amplified from RNA transcripts. First-round RT-PCR targeting the TCR CDR3 was performed with the HTBI primer set. TCRdb redid the calling of the multiplex PCR reads with MiXCR, one entry per CDR3 protein. The table shows 190,000 or so distinct CDR3 sequences, with about 18% occurring only once. Input material: blood. The source is a man in his forties or fifties with Graves' hyperthyroidism.

For this clonotype: One base away lies a much larger clone, so this may be a sequencing read error. The chain links TRBV7-3 to TRBJ1-1; D ambiguous. Trimming removed 3 bases from V and 0 bases from J, with 8 bases in between. There are 14 residues in the CDR3. Germline assignment: CDR1 SGHTA and CDR2 FQGTGA. The CDR3 nucleotides are TGTGCCAGCAGCTTCGAACAATTGAACACTGAAGCTTTCTTT. It yields the protein CASSFEQLNTEAFF.

V usage is TRBV7-9 and J usage is TRBJ1-3; D gene ambiguous. The CDR3 length is 15 residues. Germline loops: CDR1 SEHNR, CDR2 FQNEAQ (reference sequence). The V end was cut by 1 base, the J end by 0 bases, with 7 bases between. DNA of the CDR3: TGTGCCAGCAGCTTAGACAGACGCTCTGGAAACACCATATATTTT. Translating it yields CASSLDRRSGNTIYF.

This clonotype has a count of ten or more. J is TRBJ2-2 and V is TRBV30, with 9 bases aligning to TRBD1. The CDR3 extends over 14 amino acids. Germline V lookup: CDR1 GTSNPN, CDR2 SVGIG (reference sequence). Germline trimming cut 4 bases from V and 7 bases from J; bases unmatched to any gene: 7. The CDR3 nucleotides are TGTGCCTGGACTCCCGGGACAGGGATCGGGGAGCTGTTTTTT. This translates into CAWTPGTGIGELFF.

This clonotype was seen at least ten times. V is TRBV12-3 or TRBV12-4 and J is TRBJ1-2, with TRBD1 as a possible D gene (5 bases). The V and J ends lost 6 bases and 8 bases respectively, with 16 bases between them. The CDR3 sequence is 13 residues long. The CDR3 reads CASRGEGYGGYTF. The CDR3, as DNA: TGTGCCAGCAGGGGGGAGGGGTACGGAGGCTACACCTTC.

The chain couples TRBV11-2 to TRBJ1-2; D ambiguous. This CDR3 region has 17 residues. The V end lost 5 bases, the J end lost 6 bases, and 25 bases lay between the germline ends. Germline V gene sequence: CDR1 SGHAT, CDR2 FQNNGV. The CDR3 protein is CASSLGASRQVQDGYTF. The CDR3 coding sequence is TGTGCCAGCAGCCTAGGTGCTTCTAGGCAGGTTCAGGATGGCTACACCTTC.

Points on this clonotype: A much larger clonotype is one base distant, so this may be a read error. The CDR3 end shows no conserved phenylalanine or tryptophan, and so a read error is likely. The chain recombines TRBV7-2 with TRBJ2-7; TRBD2 aligns across 8 bases. Germline assignment: CDR1 SGHTA and CDR2 FQGNSA. V lost 0 bases to trimming and J lost 6 bases; unmatched junction nucleotides: 7. This CDR3 has 15 amino acids. The chain's CDR3 is CASSLAGRGTSEQYL. CDR3 DNA sequence: TGTGCCAGCAGCTTAGCTGGGCGGGGGACTAGCGAGCAGTACCTC.

Many counts were recorded for this clonotype. The V call is TRBV27, the J call TRBJ2-5; a possible D gene is TRBD2 (5 bases). The germline V and J ends were trimmed by 3 bases and 5 bases, with 13 bases remaining between them. Germline V gene lookup returns CDR1 MNHEY and CDR2 SMNVEV (reference sequence). This CDR3 is built from 14 residues. CDR3 DNA: TGTGCCAGCAGTTTTGGGAGATTTAGGGAGACCCAGTACTTC. Protein product: CASSFGRFRETQYF.

This clonotype showed up many times. The chain uses TRBV5-1 and TRBJ1-2; D is possibly TRBD1 (5 bases). Germline CDR1 SGHRS, CDR2 YFSETQ. Trimming cost V 0 bases and J 4 bases, with 10 bases left between them. The CDR3 loop spans 14 amino acids. The CDR3 sequence: CASSLAQGVYGYTF. In DNA form, the CDR3 reads TGCGCCAGCAGCTTGGCGCAGGGAGTCTATGGCTACACCTTC.

The chain is built from TRBV6-1 and TRBJ1-2; 8 nucleotides line up with TRBD1. CDR1 MNHNS and CDR2 SASEGT come from the germline V gene. The CDR3 consists of 13 residues. V gave up 0 bases and J gave up 7 bases; unmatched junction bases: 1. The chain's CDR3 is CASSEADRGGYTF. In DNA, the CDR3 is TGTGCCAGCAGTGAAGCCGACAGGGGTGGCTACACCTTC.

As concerns this clonotype: A much larger clone differs from this one at a single base, so this may be a read error. This chain connects TRBV6-2 or TRBV6-3 to TRBJ2-7; D gene unclear. Germline CDR1 and CDR2: MNHEY and SVGEGT. The V end lost 6 bases, the J end lost 6 bases, and 15 bases lay between the germline ends. The length of the CDR3 is 13 residues. CDR3 sequence reads: CASRGPGLAEQYF. CDR3 coding DNA: TGTGCCAGCAGGGGCCCTGGGCTCGCCGAGCAGTACTTC.

At least ten counts were recorded for this clonotype. This chain links TRBV20-1 with TRBJ1-1, with D tentatively TRBD1 (5 bases). Trimming removed 6 bases from V and 6 bases from J, with 14 bases in between. There are 12 residues in the CDR3. Germline V gene data show CDR1 as DFQATT and CDR2 as SNEGSKA (reference sequence). The chain's CDR3 is CSADSLFAEAFF. CDR3 nucleotide sequence: TGCAGTGCCGACAGTCTTTTTGCTGAAGCTTTCTTT.